Below, 3 T cell receptor beta chains from the same sample are listed, as sequenced in a study of cytomegalovirus exposure and HLA in healthy donors (dated by TCRdb to the late 2010s). Libraries came from the immunoSEQ multiplex PCR assay. For the multiplex PCR, a mixture combining 60 forward primers for TCR Vbeta segments and 13 reverse primers for TCR Jbeta segments was used. This immuneACCESS table, as held by TCRdb, lists in-frame sequences with V and J called but not all clones. Of the missing ones, under half trace to an unresolved V gene in checked studies; the others have no known cause. Recorded for this sample are roughly 100,000 clones; 70% to 80% of them occurred a single time. Clones ranked in the top ten supply about 2.2% of the sample. Sequencing was done on a sample of PBMCs. The receptors come from a young man in good health and CMV-seronegative.

This clone has a handful of counts. The chain uses TRBV4-1 and TRBJ2-1, with TRBD2 identical over 10 bases. The CDR3 extends over 21 amino acids. From germline, CDR1 is MGHRA and CDR2 YSYEKL. With V trimmed by 2 bases and J by 0 bases, 16 bases remained unmatched. The CDR3 coding sequence is TGCGCCAGCAGCCAACCCCGGGGAGGACTAGCGGCAGAGAGCTCCTACAATGAGCAGTTCTTC. It is translated as CASSQPRGGLAAESSYNEQFF.

This clone has a handful of counts. This rearrangement joins TRBV9 to TRBJ2-1, with TRBD2 identical over 8 bases. J gave up 2 bases and V 2 bases, and 3 bases lay outside the gene matches. Germline V CDR1 and CDR2: SGDLS, YYNGEE. The CDR3 is made up of 15 amino acids. CDR3 amino acids: CASSVDSGAYNEQFF. CDR3 DNA: TGTGCCAGCAGCGTCGATAGCGGGGCCTACAATGAGCAGTTCTTC.

This clone has just a few counts. The chain links TRBV6-5 to TRBJ1-1; perhaps TRBD1 as D (5 bases). V lost 0 bases and J lost 11, with 13 bases in between. This CDR3 comprises 13 residues. The V gene's germline CDR1 is MNHEY and CDR2 SVGAGI. The CDR3 sequence: CASSYSGGVSAFF. The DNA for the CDR3 is TGTGCCAGCAGTTACTCGGGGGGGGTGTCGGCTTTCTTT.